This TCR beta chain was captured in a study of T cells in Graves' hyperthyroidism and ophthalmopathy. About the research overall: It was at initial diagnosis, before any treatment, that peripheral blood was collected.

The CDR3 is made up of 19 amino acids. Germline values: CDR1 MDHEN, CDR2 SYDVKM. J lost 0 bases, V lost 6 bases, and 15 bases had no gene match. Researchers took RNA transcripts and amplified the TCR beta CDR3 regions from them. When the TCR CDR3 underwent first-round RT-PCR, the HTBI primer set was used. TCRdb recomputed calls from the multiplex PCR reads with MiXCR, one row per CDR3 protein. The top ten clones hold 15% to 20% of a sample with some 570,000 distinct CDR3 sequences, roughly 18% of them seen once. Comments on this clonotype: No antigen is known for it.

Study-level points and caveats: Most thyroid-expanded clonotypes above 0.001 were also found in blood.

The source is a woman aged 18 to 35 with Graves' ophthalmopathy. The sample consisted of blood. The chain recombines TRBV28 with TRBJ2-7; 12 positions agree with TRBD2. The CDR3 region is CASSPRLAGAPLHSYEQYF. Here the CDR3 DNA reads TGTGCCAGCAGCCCCCGACTAGCGGGGGCTCCCCTCCACTCCTACGAGCAGTACTTC. The full variable domain, with the rest looked up from reference TRBV28 and TRBJ2-7, is DVKVTQSSRYLVKRTGEKVFLECVQDMDHENMFWYRQDPGLGLRLIYFSYDVKMKEKGDIPEGYSVSREKKERFSLILESASTNQTSMYLCASSPRLAGAPLHSYEQYFGPGTRLTVT.